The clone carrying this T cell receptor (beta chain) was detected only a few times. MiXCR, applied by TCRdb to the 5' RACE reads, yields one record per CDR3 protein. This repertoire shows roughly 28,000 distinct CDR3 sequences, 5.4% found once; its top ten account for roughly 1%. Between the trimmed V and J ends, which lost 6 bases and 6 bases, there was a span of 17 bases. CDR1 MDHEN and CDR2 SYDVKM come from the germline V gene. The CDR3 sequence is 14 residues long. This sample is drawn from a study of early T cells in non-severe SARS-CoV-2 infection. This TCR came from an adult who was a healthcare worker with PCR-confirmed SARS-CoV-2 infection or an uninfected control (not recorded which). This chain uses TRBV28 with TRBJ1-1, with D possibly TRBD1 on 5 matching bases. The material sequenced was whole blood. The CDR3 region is CASSRRVIGSEAFF. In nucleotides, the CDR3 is TGTGCCAGCAGCCGCAGGGTTATCGGGTCTGAAGCTTTCTTT.